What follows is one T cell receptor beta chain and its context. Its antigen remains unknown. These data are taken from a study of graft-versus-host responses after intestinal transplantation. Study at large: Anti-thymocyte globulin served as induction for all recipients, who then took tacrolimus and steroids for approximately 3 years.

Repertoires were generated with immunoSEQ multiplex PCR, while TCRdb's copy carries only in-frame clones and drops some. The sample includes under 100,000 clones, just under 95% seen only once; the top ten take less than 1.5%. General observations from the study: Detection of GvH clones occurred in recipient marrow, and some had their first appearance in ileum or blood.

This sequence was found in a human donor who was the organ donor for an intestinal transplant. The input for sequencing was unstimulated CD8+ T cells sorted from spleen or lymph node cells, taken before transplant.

CDR3 in amino acids: CASSYNPSNTGELFF. The CDR3 DNA is TGTGCCAGCAGTTACAACCCCAGTAACACCGGGGAGCTGTTTTTT. The V call is TRBV6-5, the J call TRBJ2-2; D is undetermined. V lost 2 bases and J 2 bases, leaving 9 bases between the germline ends. Germline V gives CDR1 MNHEY, CDR2 SVGAGI. The CDR3 loop spans 15 amino acids.